Listed below are T cell receptor beta chains from one sample, sequenced in a study of T cells in Graves' hyperthyroidism and ophthalmopathy. TCRdb redid the calling of the multiplex PCR reads with MiXCR, one entry per CDR3 protein. The sample has 530,000 or so distinct CDR3 sequences, 40% to 55% seen once. The sample was peripheral blood or thyroid tissue (not recorded which). These receptor sequences come from a woman aged 18-29 years with Graves' hyperthyroidism. Both conserved end residues are part of each CDR3. Fields, in order: V gene, D gene, J gene, clone size, CDR3 protein, CDR3 DNA. D genes are given only for firm matches. The size of a clone is reported for some rows only, either as once, few or many, or as a class for expanded clones.

V gene: TRBV20-1; D gene: TRBD2; J gene: TRBJ2-5; clone size: many; CDR3 protein: CSARGAGLAEETQYF; CDR3 DNA: TGCAGTGCTAGAGGCGCGGGACTAGCGGAAGAGACCCAGTACTTC
V gene: TRBV19; D gene: -; J gene: TRBJ1-1; clone size: -; CDR3 protein: CASKEVDSLNTEAFF; CDR3 DNA: TGTGCCAGTAAGGAGGTAGACAGCCTGAACACTGAAGCTTTCTTT
V gene: TRBV29-1; D gene: -; J gene: TRBJ1-2; clone size: -; CDR3 protein: CSQRGENGYTF; CDR3 DNA: TGCAGCCAAAGGGGGGAGAATGGCTACACCTTC
V gene: TRBV2; D gene: -; J gene: TRBJ2-3; clone size: -; CDR3 protein: CASSEPAAASSTDTQYF; CDR3 DNA: TGTGCCAGCAGTGAACCGGCTGCCGCTTCTAGCACAGATACGCAGTATTTT
V gene: TRBV7-7; D gene: TRBD2; J gene: TRBJ2-5; clone size: -; CDR3 protein: CASSLAGLDRETQYF; CDR3 DNA: TGTGCTAGCAGCTTAGCGGGCTTAGATCGGGAGACCCAGTACTTC
V gene: TRBV20-1; D gene: -; J gene: TRBJ2-7; clone size: many; CDR3 protein: CSAYAASGSYEQYF; CDR3 DNA: TGCAGTGCTTATGCAGCGAGCGGATCCTACGAGCAGTACTTC
V gene: TRBV10-3; D gene: -; J gene: TRBJ2-7; clone size: -; CDR3 protein: CAISDSSTFYEQYF; CDR3 DNA: TGTGCCATCAGTGACTCGTCGACCTTCTACGAGCAGTACTTC
V gene: TRBV25-1; D gene: -; J gene: TRBJ2-5; clone size: -; CDR3 protein: CASRLATLETQYF; CDR3 DNA: TGTGCCAGCAGACTAGCTACTTTGGAGACCCAGTACTTC
V gene: TRBV6-5; D gene: -; J gene: TRBJ1-5; clone size: many; CDR3 protein: CASSPDNSNQPQHF; CDR3 DNA: TGTGCCAGCAGTCCTGACAATAGCAATCAGCCCCAGCATTTT
V gene: TRBV10-3; D gene: -; J gene: TRBJ2-7; clone size: many; CDR3 protein: CATERGPSSYEQYF; CDR3 DNA: TGTGCCACCGAACGGGGACCAAGCTCCTACGAGCAGTACTTC
V gene: TRBV5-6; D gene: -; J gene: TRBJ1-5; clone size: -; CDR3 protein: CASSLDRGRSLHF; CDR3 DNA: TGTGCCAGCAGCTTGGATCGAGGCCGGAGTTTACATTTT
V gene: TRBV20-1; D gene: -; J gene: TRBJ1-5; clone size: -; CDR3 protein: CSARVRLGGRNQPQHF; CDR3 DNA: TGCAGTGCTAGAGTCAGGCTAGGAGGGCGCAATCAGCCCCAGCATTTT
V gene: TRBV12-3/TRBV12-4; D gene: TRBD1; J gene: TRBJ1-5; clone size: -; CDR3 protein: CASSLGTGGADQPQHF; CDR3 DNA: TGTGCCAGCAGTTTAGGGACAGGGGGCGCGGATCAGCCCCAGCATTTT
V gene: TRBV12-3/TRBV12-4; D gene: TRBD1; J gene: TRBJ2-7; clone size: many; CDR3 protein: CASTRTGGSYEQYF; CDR3 DNA: TGTGCCAGCACCAGGACAGGGGGCTCCTACGAGCAGTACTTC
V gene: TRBV4-1; D gene: TRBD2; J gene: TRBJ2-7; clone size: many; CDR3 protein: CASSQGLAGTYEQYF; CDR3 DNA: TGCGCCAGCAGCCAAGGGCTAGCGGGGACCTACGAGCAGTACTTC
V gene: TRBV5-6; D gene: -; J gene: TRBJ1-4; clone size: few; CDR3 protein: CASSLFQGSLSEKLFF; CDR3 DNA: TGTGCCAGCAGCTTGTTCCAGGGGAGCCTTTCGGAAAAACTGTTTTTT
V gene: TRBV7-3; D gene: -; J gene: TRBJ2-7; clone size: -; CDR3 protein: CASAGDSHYNEQYF; CDR3 DNA: TGTGCCAGCGCTGGGGACTCCCACTACAATGAGCAGTACTTC
V gene: TRBV6-2/TRBV6-3; D gene: TRBD1; J gene: TRBJ2-7; clone size: -; CDR3 protein: CATLGTAYEQYF; CDR3 DNA: TGTGCCACCCTGGGGACAGCCTACGAGCAGTACTTC
V gene: TRBV7-6; D gene: -; J gene: TRBJ2-7; clone size: -; CDR3 protein: CASLPLAGQYF; CDR3 DNA: TGTGCCAGCTTACCATTAGCAGGGCAGTACTTC
V gene: TRBV27; D gene: -; J gene: TRBJ1-6; clone size: many; CDR3 protein: CASSSQGNSPLHF; CDR3 DNA: TGTGCCAGCAGTTCGCAGGGAAATTCACCCCTCCACTTT
V gene: TRBV20-1; D gene: -; J gene: TRBJ2-2; clone size: -; CDR3 protein: CSARRVGELFF; CDR3 DNA: TGCAGTGCCCGGAGGGTCGGGGAGCTGTTTTTT
V gene: TRBV4-2; D gene: TRBD1; J gene: TRBJ1-1; clone size: many; CDR3 protein: CASSQPSRDRNTEAFF; CDR3 DNA: TGTGCCAGCAGCCAACCCAGCCGGGACAGGAACACTGAAGCTTTCTTT
V gene: TRBV5-1; D gene: -; J gene: TRBJ2-5; clone size: -; CDR3 protein: CASSLGAAQETQYF; CDR3 DNA: TGCGCCAGCAGCTTGGGGGCCGCGCAAGAGACCCAGTACTTC
V gene: TRBV29-1; D gene: TRBD2; J gene: TRBJ2-5; clone size: many; CDR3 protein: CSKTQGTSVEQETQYF; CDR3 DNA: TGCAGTAAAACACAAGGGACTAGCGTCGAGCAAGAGACCCAGTACTTC
V gene: TRBV20-1; D gene: -; J gene: TRBJ1-4; clone size: -; CDR3 protein: CSARHGPFGGKLFF; CDR3 DNA: TGCAGTGCTAGGCACGGCCCCTTCGGGGGAAAACTGTTTTTT
V gene: TRBV20-1; D gene: -; J gene: TRBJ1-2; clone size: -; CDR3 protein: CSARSLAGGYTF; CDR3 DNA: TGCAGTGCCAGGTCACTAGCGGGTGGCTACACCTTC
V gene: TRBV19; D gene: -; J gene: TRBJ2-3; clone size: -; CDR3 protein: CASGNRDPADTQYF; CDR3 DNA: TGTGCCAGTGGTAACCGGGACCCCGCAGATACGCAGTATTTT
V gene: TRBV6-2/TRBV6-3; D gene: -; J gene: TRBJ1-4; clone size: -; CDR3 protein: CASCRRGSNKKLFF; CDR3 DNA: TGTGCCAGCTGCCGCAGAGGATCGAATAAAAAACTGTTTTTT
V gene: TRBV20-1; D gene: -; J gene: TRBJ2-7; clone size: many; CDR3 protein: CSARPPWSEYEQYF; CDR3 DNA: TGCAGTGCTAGACCTCCGTGGTCAGAGTACGAGCAGTACTTC
V gene: TRBV24-1; D gene: -; J gene: TRBJ2-3; clone size: many; CDR3 protein: CATSDNRDGSTDTQYF; CDR3 DNA: TGTGCCACCAGTGACAACAGGGACGGGAGCACAGATACGCAGTATTTT
V gene: TRBV7-3; D gene: TRBD2; J gene: TRBJ2-7; clone size: -; CDR3 protein: CASRKKRELTDNEQYF; CDR3 DNA: TGTGCCAGCAGGAAAAAGCGGGAGTTGACGGATAATGAGCAGTACTTC
V gene: TRBV19; D gene: TRBD1; J gene: TRBJ2-7; clone size: many; CDR3 protein: CASSIMYRGLYEQYF; CDR3 DNA: TGTGCCAGTAGTATTATGTACAGGGGGCTATACGAGCAGTACTTC
V gene: TRBV25-1; D gene: TRBD2; J gene: TRBJ2-1; clone size: once; CDR3 protein: CASSEVTSGGMSSYNEQFF; CDR3 DNA: TGTGCCAGCAGTGAAGTGACTAGCGGGGGGATGAGCTCCTACAATGAGCAGTTCTTC
V gene: TRBV10-3; D gene: -; J gene: TRBJ2-5; clone size: many; CDR3 protein: CAISESMAKAQETQYF; CDR3 DNA: TGTGCCATCAGTGAGTCGATGGCGAAAGCACAAGAGACCCAGTACTTC
V gene: TRBV15; D gene: -; J gene: TRBJ1-4; clone size: -; CDR3 protein: CATSRDRGSSEKLFF; CDR3 DNA: TGTGCCACCAGCAGAGATCGAGGATCTTCGGAAAAACTGTTTTTT
V gene: TRBV7-9; D gene: TRBD2; J gene: TRBJ2-7; clone size: few; CDR3 protein: CASSFSGRVSYEQYF; CDR3 DNA: TGTGCCAGCAGCTTTAGCGGGAGGGTTTCCTACGAGCAGTACTTC
V gene: TRBV2; D gene: TRBD1; J gene: TRBJ1-1; clone size: -; CDR3 protein: CASSSRTGTEAFF; CDR3 DNA: TGTGCCAGCAGTTCCCGGACAGGGACCGAAGCTTTCTTT
V gene: TRBV7-2; D gene: -; J gene: TRBJ2-7; clone size: many; CDR3 protein: CASSLGPGDYEQYF; CDR3 DNA: TGTGCCAGCAGCTTAGGGCCGGGAGACTACGAGCAGTACTTC
V gene: TRBV20-1; D gene: TRBD1; J gene: TRBJ1-6; clone size: many; CDR3 protein: CSARDVRQGQNSPLHF; CDR3 DNA: TGCAGTGCTAGAGACGTTCGACAGGGGCAGAATTCACCCCTCCACTTT
V gene: TRBV19; D gene: TRBD2; J gene: TRBJ2-7; clone size: -; CDR3 protein: CASKTSGMGEQYF; CDR3 DNA: TGTGCCAGCAAGACTAGCGGGATGGGCGAGCAGTACTTC
V gene: TRBV20-1; D gene: -; J gene: TRBJ2-7; clone size: -; CDR3 protein: CSAIGLAQYF; CDR3 DNA: TGCAGTGCTATAGGCCTAGCGCAGTACTTC
V gene: TRBV24-1; D gene: TRBD1; J gene: TRBJ1-2; clone size: -; CDR3 protein: CATSDELAGQDGYTF; CDR3 DNA: TGTGCCACCAGTGATGAGCTAGCGGGACAGGATGGCTACACCTTC
V gene: TRBV20-1; D gene: -; J gene: TRBJ2-5; clone size: many; CDR3 protein: CSAARGAVETQYF; CDR3 DNA: TGCAGTGCAGCGAGGGGGGCTGTGGAGACCCAGTACTTC
V gene: TRBV2; D gene: -; J gene: TRBJ2-3; clone size: -; CDR3 protein: CASSDRAGDTQYF; CDR3 DNA: TGTGCCAGCAGTGACCGAGCGGGAGATACGCAGTATTTT
V gene: TRBV11-2; D gene: -; J gene: TRBJ2-7; clone size: many; CDR3 protein: CASTGTFAEQYF; CDR3 DNA: TGTGCCAGCACCGGGACTTTTGCCGAGCAGTACTTC
V gene: TRBV20-1; D gene: TRBD1; J gene: TRBJ1-2; clone size: once; CDR3 protein: CSASSRDRGWNGYTF; CDR3 DNA: TGCAGTGCCAGCAGCCGCGACAGGGGATGGAATGGCTACACCTTC
V gene: TRBV7-2; D gene: TRBD1; J gene: TRBJ1-6; clone size: many; CDR3 protein: CASSPGTGILPPLHF; CDR3 DNA: TGTGCCAGCAGCCCAGGGACAGGCATCCTTCCACCCCTCCACTTT
V gene: TRBV7-9; D gene: -; J gene: TRBJ2-7; clone size: many; CDR3 protein: CASTTLSYEQYF; CDR3 DNA: TGTGCCAGCACCACCCTCTCCTACGAGCAGTACTTC
V gene: TRBV7-9; D gene: -; J gene: TRBJ2-7; clone size: many; CDR3 protein: CASSFELTGYEQYF; CDR3 DNA: TGTGCCAGCAGCTTTGAATTAACGGGGTACGAGCAGTACTTC
V gene: TRBV20-1; D gene: -; J gene: TRBJ1-3; clone size: many; CDR3 protein: CSATYSGNTIYF; CDR3 DNA: TGCAGTGCCACGTATTCGGGAAACACCATATATTTT
V gene: TRBV12-3/TRBV12-4; D gene: TRBD2; J gene: TRBJ2-3; clone size: -; CDR3 protein: CASSLGGPSTDTQYF; CDR3 DNA: TGTGCCAGCAGTTTGGGAGGGCCGAGCACAGATACGCAGTATTTT
V gene: TRBV15; D gene: TRBD2; J gene: TRBJ2-5; clone size: -; CDR3 protein: CATSRKRAGAQYF; CDR3 DNA: TGTGCCACCAGCAGGAAGCGGGCGGGGGCCCAGTACTTC
V gene: TRBV12-3/TRBV12-4; D gene: TRBD2; J gene: TRBJ2-7; clone size: -; CDR3 protein: CASSSTPGLAGGLQYF; CDR3 DNA: TGTGCCAGCAGTTCGACTCCGGGACTAGCGGGAGGCTTGCAGTACTTC
V gene: TRBV20-1; D gene: TRBD1; J gene: TRBJ1-6; clone size: many; CDR3 protein: CSANRGRNSPLHF; CDR3 DNA: TGCAGTGCTAACAGGGGACGAAATTCACCCCTCCACTTT
V gene: TRBV27; D gene: -; J gene: TRBJ2-7; clone size: few; CDR3 protein: CASSGDGGLHEQYF; CDR3 DNA: TGTGCCAGCAGCGGGGACGGGGGCCTCCACGAGCAGTACTTC
V gene: TRBV29-1; D gene: TRBD2; J gene: TRBJ2-7; clone size: -; CDR3 protein: CSPGLAGGEQYF; CDR3 DNA: TGCAGCCCGGGACTAGCGGGAGGCGAGCAGTACTTC
V gene: TRBV7-8; D gene: -; J gene: TRBJ2-7; clone size: -; CDR3 protein: CASSYYGGSSYEQYF; CDR3 DNA: TGTGCCAGCAGTTACTACGGGGGATCCTCCTACGAGCAGTACTTC
V gene: TRBV6-1; D gene: TRBD2; J gene: TRBJ2-7; clone size: -; CDR3 protein: CASRVGGGSSYEQYF; CDR3 DNA: TGTGCCAGCAGAGTGGGCGGGGGAAGCTCCTACGAGCAGTACTTC
V gene: TRBV29-1; D gene: -; J gene: TRBJ1-2; clone size: once; CDR3 protein: CSVEGGSYTF; CDR3 DNA: TGCAGCGTTGAAGGGGGCAGCTACACCTTC